In its sample, the clone carrying this TCR beta chain ranks as medium-sized. Its antigen remains unknown. This specimen comes from a study of T cells in localized non-small cell lung cancer. Whole-study findings and limits: Appearances in adjacent lung were noted for a median roughly 58 of the top 100 tumor clones. Higher T cell density in the blood was associated with longer overall survival, whereas higher adjacent-lung clonality associated with shorter survival.

In each case, adjacent lung free of atypia was taken at least 2 cm from the tumor margin. Clones were read by immunoSEQ multiplex PCR, and TCRdb kept only the in-frame ones, dropping some. This table holds thousands of clones, roughly 35% found once. Per germline, CDR1 MDHEN and CDR2 SYDVKM. V lost 8 bases and J lost 4; bases outside the gene matches: 9. The CDR3 is made up of 15 amino acids. The J gene is TRBJ1-1, the V gene TRBV28; 11 bases match TRBD1. The origin of this receptor is a female donor over 55 with stage I squamous cell lung carcinoma. This material consisted of normal lung tissue next to the tumor, taken before any cancer treatment. CDR3 sequence (DNA): TGTGCCAGCGGCTTACCGGGACAGGGGGTCACTGAAGCTTTCTTT. It is translated as CASGLPGQGVTEAFF.